This T cell receptor beta chain was sequenced in a study of T cells after yellow fever vaccination. Study outcomes and limitations: The secondary response showed a weaker magnitude and a faster peak, day 5 versus 15.

Production of TCR cDNA was by 5'RACE template switching, which also added a universal primer site and UMIs. TCRdb reprocessed the 5' RACE reads via MiXCR and lists one record per CDR3 protein. The table records some 100,000 distinct CDR3 sequences, about 7% of them present only once. Worth noting for this clonotype: The antigen is unknown.

Germline assignment: CDR1 LGHDT and CDR2 YNNKEL (reference sequence). The V and J ends lost 3 bases and 6 bases respectively, with 9 bases between them. The CDR3 consists of 13 residues. The rearrangement joins TRBV3-1 to TRBJ1-5; D is perhaps TRBD1 (5 bases). Specimen: CD4+ T cells sorted from PBMCs, collected roughly 47 days after the first yellow fever vaccination. This receptor was identified in a man aged 18-30 years who received the YFV17D yellow fever vaccine. The chain's CDR3 is CASSQGGIQPQHF. The CDR3 DNA follows: TGTGCCAGCAGCCAGGGGGGAATTCAGCCCCAGCATTTT.